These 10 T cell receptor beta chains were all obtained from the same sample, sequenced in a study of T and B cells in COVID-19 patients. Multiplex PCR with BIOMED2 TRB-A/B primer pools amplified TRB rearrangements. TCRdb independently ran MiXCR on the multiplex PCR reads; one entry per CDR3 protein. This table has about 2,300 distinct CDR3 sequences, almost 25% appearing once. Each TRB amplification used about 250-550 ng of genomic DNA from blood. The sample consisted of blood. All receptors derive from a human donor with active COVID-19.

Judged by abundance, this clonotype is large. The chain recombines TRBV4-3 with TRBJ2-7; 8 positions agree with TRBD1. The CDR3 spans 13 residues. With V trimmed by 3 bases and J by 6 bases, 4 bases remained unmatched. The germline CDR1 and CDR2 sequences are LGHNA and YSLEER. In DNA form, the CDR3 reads TGCGCCAGCAGCCAGAGGACAGGGCGCGAGCAGTACTTC. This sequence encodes CASSQRTGREQYF.

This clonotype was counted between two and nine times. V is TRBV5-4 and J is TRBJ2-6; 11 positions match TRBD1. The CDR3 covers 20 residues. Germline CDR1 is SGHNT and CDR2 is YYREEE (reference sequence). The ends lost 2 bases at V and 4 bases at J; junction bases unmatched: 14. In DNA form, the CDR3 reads TGTGCCAGCAGCTTTGGGGCTGGGACAGGGGGGATAACCGGGGCCAACGTCCTGACTTTC. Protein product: CASSFGAGTGGITGANVLTF.

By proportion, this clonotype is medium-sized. In DNA form, the CDR3 reads TGCAGCGTGGGCTCCGGGACAGGGCTCGGAGATACGCAGTATTTT. It encodes CSVGSGTGLGDTQYF. This chain connects TRBV29-1 to TRBJ2-3, with TRBD1 identical over 9 bases. The V segment lost 6 bases and the J segment 5 bases; nucleotides outside the gene matches: 12. The germline gives CDR1 SQVTM, CDR2 ANQGSEA. The CDR3 extends over 15 amino acids.

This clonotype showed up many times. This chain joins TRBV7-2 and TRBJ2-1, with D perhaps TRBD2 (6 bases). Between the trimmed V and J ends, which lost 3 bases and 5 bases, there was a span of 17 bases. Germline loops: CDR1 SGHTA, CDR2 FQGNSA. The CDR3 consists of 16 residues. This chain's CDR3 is CASSFFWLANHNEQFF. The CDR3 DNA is TGTGCCAGCAGCTTTTTTTGGCTAGCGAACCACAATGAGCAGTTCTTC.

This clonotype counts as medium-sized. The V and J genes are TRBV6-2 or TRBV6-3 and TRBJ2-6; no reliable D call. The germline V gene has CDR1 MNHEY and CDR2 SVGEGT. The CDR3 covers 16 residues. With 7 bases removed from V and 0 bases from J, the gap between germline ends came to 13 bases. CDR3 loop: CASTTRKDSGANVLTF. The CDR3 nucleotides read TGTGCCAGCACCACACGAAAGGACTCTGGGGCCAACGTCCTGACTTTC.

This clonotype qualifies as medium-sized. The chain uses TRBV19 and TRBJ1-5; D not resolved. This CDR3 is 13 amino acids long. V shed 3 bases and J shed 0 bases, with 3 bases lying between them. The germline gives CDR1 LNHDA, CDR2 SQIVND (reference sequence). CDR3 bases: TGTGCCAGTAGTATCTCTAGCAATCAGCCCCAGCATTTT. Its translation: CASSISSNQPQHF.

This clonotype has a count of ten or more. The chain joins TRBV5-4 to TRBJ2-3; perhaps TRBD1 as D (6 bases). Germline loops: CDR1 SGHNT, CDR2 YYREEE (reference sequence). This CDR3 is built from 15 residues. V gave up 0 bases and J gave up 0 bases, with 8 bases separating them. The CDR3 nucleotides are TGTGCCAGCAGCTTGGGGGGGCCCAGCACAGATACGCAGTATTTT. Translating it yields CASSLGGPSTDTQYF.

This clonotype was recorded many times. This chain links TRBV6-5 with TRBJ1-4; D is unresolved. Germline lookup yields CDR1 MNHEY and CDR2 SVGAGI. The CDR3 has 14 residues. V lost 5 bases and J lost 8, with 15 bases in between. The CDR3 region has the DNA TGTGCCAGCAGTGCGAGGGTCTTTAACGAAAAACTGTTTTTT. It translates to CASSARVFNEKLFF.

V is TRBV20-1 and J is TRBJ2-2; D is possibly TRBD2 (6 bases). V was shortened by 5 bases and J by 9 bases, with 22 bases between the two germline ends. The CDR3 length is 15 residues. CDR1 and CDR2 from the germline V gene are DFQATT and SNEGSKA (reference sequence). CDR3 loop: CSALAGTAGIRELFF. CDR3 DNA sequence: TGCAGTGCTCTCGCCGGGACTGCGGGCATAAGGGAGCTGTTTTTT.

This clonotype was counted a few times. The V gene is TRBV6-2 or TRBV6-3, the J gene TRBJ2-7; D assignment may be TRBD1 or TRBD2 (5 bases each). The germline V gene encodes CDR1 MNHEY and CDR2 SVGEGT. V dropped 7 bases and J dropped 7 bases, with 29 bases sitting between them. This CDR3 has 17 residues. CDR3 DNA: TGTGCCAGCACTTCCCGGCCCTTTCTGGGGGACCCTACGGAGCAGTACTTC. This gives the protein CASTSRPFLGDPTEQYF.